This T cell receptor (beta chain) was sequenced in a study of blood T cell repertoires in COVID-19. In the study overall: Acute-phase and convalescent COVID-19 samples originated in the United States, Italy and Spain. PBMCs, B-cell-depleted T cells, or T cells were the source of the cDNA or gDNA that made up the material.

The CDR3 contains 13 residues. Trimming shortened V by 10 bases and J by 1 base, and 13 bases separated the two germline ends. Germline CDR1 reads ENHRY; CDR2 reads SYGVKD. Authors' processing steps: Amplification from reference gene primers served as the basis for estimated nucleated cell counts. The data were produced by immunoSEQ multiplex PCR, yet TCRdb's version contains in-frame clones alone and is incomplete. V and J calls and clone size come straight from that table; D and trimming were deduced from the DNA. The sample includes roughly 110,000 clones, more than 75% of them seen just once. In this sample, this clone turned up once.

This TCR came from a man aged 35-49 years with acute or convalescent COVID-19. The chain combines TRBV10-3 with TRBJ1-2; TRBD1 might be the D (5 bases). The specimen was peripheral blood. DNA of the CDR3: TGTGCCACGACTCCGACAGTTAACTATGGCTACACCTTC. Protein sequence: CATTPTVNYGYTF.